This section outlines one T cell receptor (beta chain) sequence together with its context. What it binds is not known. The CDR3 covers 16 residues. Germline-derived CDR1 and CDR2 are KGHSH and LQKENI. Losses at the gene ends were 5 bases for V and 5 bases for J; bases not matched to a gene: 9. Clones were sequenced by immunoSEQ multiplex PCR, and TCRdb holds only the in-frame ones, with some missing. The sample lists more than 45,000 clones, 80% to 90% seen once, with more than 0.65% in the top ten. This specimen comes from a study of OX40 agonist ivuxolimab in advanced cancers. Overall study context: The treatment was a fully human IgG2 OX40 agonist, ivuxolimab. Aged about 20 to 80 with a mean of around 60 years, they were less than 90% male. Patients with prior anti-PD-1, anti-PD-L1 or anti-CTLA-4 therapy were eligible; about 41% had some. Regarding the study as a whole: In the 0.1 to 3.0 mg/kg range, CD4+ and CD8+ blood T cells had expanded clonally by week 6.

Sequenced here: CD4+ or CD8+ T cells sorted from blood, sampled in a trial of the OX40 agonist ivuxolimab. This chain links TRBV18 with TRBJ2-5; TRBD2 matches 12 bases. The TCR was taken from an adult with an advanced solid tumor such as melanoma, head and neck, liver or kidney cancer. CDR3 sequence: CASSASGGARLETQYF. The CDR3 DNA reads as TGTGCCAGCTCAGCTAGCGGGGGGGCTCGGCTTGAGACCCAGTACTTC.